This T cell receptor beta chain was found in a study of blood T cell repertoires in COVID-19. Turning to the study itself: Sites in the United States, Italy and Spain provided acute and convalescent COVID-19 samples. Sources were T cells, B-cell-depleted T cells, or PBMCs; the material itself was cDNA or gDNA.

Germline CDR1 reads SGDLS; CDR2 reads YYNGEE. The CDR3 is made up of 16 amino acids. V was shortened by 0 bases and J by 3 bases, with 14 bases between the two germline ends. Profiling relied on immunoSEQ multiplex PCR, and the TCRdb table lists in-frame clones only, not all of them. The sample has 250,000 to 300,000 clones; 75% to 90% are singletons. This chain joins TRBV9 and TRBJ2-3; tentatively, D is TRBD2 (6 bases). This TCR derives from a man aged 55 to 70 who had recovered from COVID-19. Sequenced input: peripheral blood. CDR3 DNA sequence: TGTGCCAGCAGCGTAGGCGCCCTAGCGAGGACAGATACGCAGTATTTT. Translated, it gives CASSVGALARTDTQYF.